The sequence of this T cell receptor (beta chain) was determined in a study of cytomegalovirus exposure and HLA in healthy donors. Study findings and constraints: V- and J-gene trimming in TCR beta was tied to a missense DCLRE1C variant by an analysis performed later.

About this clone: Antigen specificity is unknown.

Both 60 Vbeta primers and 13 Jbeta primers went into the PCR. This table comes from immunoSEQ multiplex PCR, and its TCRdb copy is limited to in-frame clones, with some not included. The table records roughly 160,000 clones, 80% to 90% of them present only once. Per germline, CDR1 LGHNA and CDR2 YSLEER. V lost 1 base and J 4 bases, leaving 16 bases between the germline ends. The CDR3 runs to 16 residues. The specimen sequenced was PBMCs. The J gene is TRBJ1-2, the V gene TRBV4-3; no clear D. The sequence was collected from a male donor in good health and CMV-seronegative. The CDR3 nucleotides are TGCGCCAGCAGCCAAGTTCGCTTACAGTCAATCTATGGCTACACCTTC. Encoded protein: CASSQVRLQSIYGYTF.